Presented here are 23 T cell receptor beta chains from one specimen sequenced in a study of blood T cell repertoires in COVID-19. Profiled with immunoSEQ multiplex PCR; TCRdb holds only in-frame clones, not every one. The data contain some 250,000 clones, around 86% of them singletons. Sequenced sample: peripheral blood. Source of these receptors: a woman aged 55-69 years with active or convalescent COVID-19.

The genes are TRBV19 and TRBJ1-5; 8 bases map to TRBD1. CDR1 LNHDA and CDR2 SQIVND come from the germline V gene (reference sequence). Trimming took 5 bases from V and 0 from J; bases not matched to a gene: 6. The CDR3 is made up of 16 amino acids. CDR3 residues: CASSADRGYSNQPQHF. In DNA, the CDR3 is TGTGCCAGTAGTGCAGACAGGGGTTATAGCAATCAGCCCCAGCATTTT. The variable domain in full, completed from reference TRBV19 and TRBJ1-5, reads DGGITQSPKYLFRKEGQNVTLSCEQNLNHDAMYWYRQDPGQGLRLIYYSQIVNDFQKGDIAEGYSVSREKKESFPLTVTSAQKNPTAFYLCASSADRGYSNQPQHFGDGTRLSIL.

The rearrangement uses TRBV2 and TRBJ1-2, with TRBD1 identical over 10 bases. J was trimmed by 4 bases and V by 5 bases; bases with no gene match: 7. CDR3 length: 15 residues. Per the germline V gene, CDR1 is SNHLY and CDR2 is FYNNEI. The CDR3 DNA follows: TGTGCCAGCAGTATGGGGACAGGGGAGATCTATGGCTACACCTTC. It codes for CASSMGTGEIYGYTF.

The V call is TRBV6-1, the J call TRBJ2-7; TRBD2 matches at 14 bases. Trimming cost V 2 bases and J 5 bases; bases outside gene matches: 8. Per germline, CDR1 MNHNS and CDR2 SASEGT. This CDR3 comprises 17 residues. CDR3 residues: CASSETTSGGARHEQYF. The CDR3 coding sequence is TGTGCCAGCAGTGAAACGACTAGCGGGGGGGCAAGGCACGAGCAGTACTTC.

CDR3 protein: CANSLLAGGADTQYF. The CDR3 DNA follows: TGTGCCAACAGCCTACTAGCGGGGGGCGCCGATACGCAGTATTTT. J is TRBJ2-3 and V is TRBV6-2 or TRBV6-3; 12 bases are a match to TRBD2. The CDR3 has 15 residues. The germline V gene has CDR1 MNHEY and CDR2 SVGEGT. Losses at the gene ends were 10 bases for V and 6 bases for J; bases not matched to a gene: 11.

The rearrangement uses TRBV5-5 and TRBJ1-6, with 7 bases matching TRBD1. The CDR3 loop spans 14 amino acids. J was trimmed by 10 bases and V by 2 bases; bases with no gene match: 6. Looked up from germline, CDR1 is SGHKS and CDR2 is YYEKEE (reference sequence). The CDR3 region is CASSLIQGESPLHF. Written as DNA, the CDR3 is TGTGCCAGCAGCTTAATCCAGGGGGAGTCACCCCTCCACTTT.

Here the CDR3 reads CASSFARQEAYEQYF. As DNA, the CDR3 is TGTGCCAGCAGTTTCGCCCGACAGGAGGCCTACGAGCAGTACTTC. The genes are TRBV6-5 and TRBJ2-7; a possible D gene is TRBD1 (6 bases). CDR3 length equals 15 residues. The ends were cut back, 4 bases at V and 2 bases at J, with 15 bases in the middle. CDR1 and CDR2 from the germline V gene are MNHEY and SVGAGI.

V usage is TRBV7-6 and J usage is TRBJ1-1, with D perhaps TRBD1 (6 bases). This CDR3 is 16 amino acids long. V lost 0 bases and J lost 5, with 16 bases in between. CDR1 is SGHVS and CDR2 is FNYEAQ in the germline V gene. CDR3 nucleotide sequence: TGTGCCAGCAGCTTAGCGGGGGGCAGGGAGGGGACTGAAGCTTTCTTT. As protein: CASSLAGGREGTEAFF.

This clone was seen just once. The CDR3 protein is CASSLVGQGFYEQYF. The CDR3 DNA sequence: TGTGCCAGCAGCTTAGTCGGACAGGGTTTCTACGAGCAGTACTTC. The rearrangement uses TRBV7-8 and TRBJ2-7; 8 nucleotides line up with TRBD1. The CDR3 covers 15 residues. J gave up 3 bases and V 1 base, and 5 bases lay outside the gene matches. The germline V gene encodes CDR1 SGHVS and CDR2 FQNEAQ.

The chain uses TRBV6-5 and TRBJ1-4; maybe TRBD1 (6 bases). The CDR3 runs to 12 residues. Deletions cut 8 bases from V and 5 bases from J, with 9 bases between. Germline CDR1 is MNHEY and CDR2 is SVGAGI. The chain's CDR3 is CASGQGNEKLFF. The CDR3 DNA sequence: TGTGCCAGCGGGCAGGGGAATGAAAAACTGTTTTTT.

J is TRBJ2-3 and V is TRBV27; 7 nucleotides match TRBD2. CDR1 is MNHEY and CDR2 is SMNVEV in the germline V gene (reference sequence). J was trimmed by 1 base and V by 3 bases; bases with no gene match: 4. The CDR3 sequence is 15 residues long. The chain's CDR3 is CASSFGGGRTDTQYF. The CDR3 region has the DNA TGTGCCAGCAGTTTTGGGGGGGGACGCACAGATACGCAGTATTTT.

In nucleotides, the CDR3 is TGTGCCAGCAGCACAAGAAAGACGGGACTGTTTTTT. This gives the protein CASSTRKTGLFF. The chain combines TRBV9 with TRBJ1-4; D unresolved. The V end lost 4 bases, the J end lost 13 bases, and 14 bases lay between the germline ends. Germline V CDR1 and CDR2: SGDLS, YYNGEE. This CDR3 has 12 residues.

This sequence joins TRBV5-5 and TRBJ2-3, with D possibly TRBD2 on 5 matching bases. Between the trimmed V and J ends, which lost 1 base and 2 bases, there was a span of 23 bases. CDR1 is SGHKS and CDR2 is YYEKEE in the germline V gene (reference sequence). The CDR3 spans 19 residues. The CDR3 reads CASSLSLSWLATHTDTQYF. CDR3 DNA: TGTGCCAGCAGCTTGTCCCTTTCGTGGCTAGCTACTCACACAGATACGCAGTATTTT.

The chain carries TRBV9 and TRBJ2-1; TRBD2 matches 9 bases. The CDR3 is made up of 15 amino acids. The germline CDR1 and CDR2 sequences are SGDLS and YYNGEE. V was clipped by 2 bases and J by 10 bases; unmatched bases: 10. The CDR3 sequence: CASSVMPGLAKEQFF. The CDR3 DNA sequence: TGTGCCAGCAGCGTTATGCCGGGACTAGCAAAGGAGCAGTTCTTC.

V gene TRBV19 combines with J gene TRBJ2-2; D possibly corresponds to TRBD1 (6 bases). The CDR3 consists of 14 residues. Germline V gives CDR1 LNHDA, CDR2 SQIVND (reference sequence). V lost 6 bases and J lost 4, with 12 bases in between. The CDR3 region is CASRPIGGTGELFF. DNA for the CDR3: TGTGCCAGTAGGCCCATAGGGGGCACCGGGGAGCTGTTTTTT.

The gene calls are TRBV5-1 and TRBJ2-5, with TRBD2 matching over 7 bases. CDR3 length: 14 amino acids. V shed 4 bases, J shed 1 base, and the junction held 4 bases outside the gene matches. Germline CDR1 reads SGHRS; CDR2 reads YFSETQ. The CDR3 is CASSGRGSQETQYF. CDR3 coding DNA: TGCGCCAGCAGCGGGCGGGGGTCCCAAGAGACCCAGTACTTC.

This chain links TRBV15 with TRBJ1-2; D uncertain. The CDR3 covers 13 residues. The germline V gene has CDR1 LNHNV and CDR2 YYDKDF (reference sequence). V lost 5 bases and J lost 9, with 16 bases in between. The CDR3 sequence: CATSSWALPSYTF. DNA for the CDR3: TGTGCCACCAGCTCGTGGGCCCTCCCCAGCTACACCTTC.

This clone came up once. V usage is TRBV7-9 and J usage is TRBJ1-4; no firm D call. CDR3 length equals 16 residues. Per the germline V gene, CDR1 is SEHNR and CDR2 is FQNEAQ (reference sequence). With 1 base removed from V and 5 bases from J, the gap between germline ends came to 14 bases. The CDR3 DNA follows: TGTGCCAGCAGCTTAGGTTCGGGTGTTAGGAATGAAAAACTGTTTTTT. It encodes CASSLGSGVRNEKLFF.

The chain carries TRBV7-2 and TRBJ1-1; D might be TRBD1 (6 bases). V lost 5 bases, J lost 6 bases, and 19 bases lay in between. The V gene's germline CDR1 is SGHTA and CDR2 FQGNSA. The CDR3 covers 15 residues. The CDR3 reads CASSVNPGQRAEAFF. The CDR3 DNA is TGTGCCAGCAGCGTAAACCCGGGACAACGGGCTGAAGCTTTCTTT.

This clone was detected only once. This chain links TRBV7-2 with TRBJ1-4, with D maybe TRBD1 (5 bases). In germline, CDR1 is SGHTA, CDR2 FQGNSA. Trimming pared 2 bases from V and 6 bases from J, leaving 10 bases between. This CDR3 has 14 amino acids. For the CDR3, the DNA is TGTGCCAGCAGCTTAAACAGGCAGGATGAAAAACTGTTTTTT. As protein: CASSLNRQDEKLFF.

The chain recombines TRBV21-1 with TRBJ1-4; the table gives TRBD1 as D, unverified against the DNA. TRBV21-1 constitutes a pseudogene. The CDR3 length is 15 residues. The CDR3 is CASSKVWSANEKLFF. CDR3 DNA sequence: TGTGCCAGCAGCAAAGTGTGGTCAGCTAATGAAAAACTGTTTTTT.

This clone was seen only a few times. The CDR3 region is CASSAETGDSTKLFF. Written as DNA, the CDR3 is TGTGCCAGCAGTGCTGAGACAGGTGATTCGACTAAACTGTTTTTT. The rearrangement uses TRBV2 and TRBJ1-4, with D perhaps TRBD1 (6 bases). From germline, CDR1 is SNHLY and CDR2 FYNNEI. Trimming removed 4 bases at V and 11 bases at J, with 20 bases between. The CDR3 spans 15 residues.

J is TRBJ1-2 and V is TRBV2, with TRBD1 matching 7 bases. V shed 4 bases and J 5 bases; nucleotides not matched to a gene: 4. The CDR3 extends over 13 amino acids. Per germline, CDR1 SNHLY and CDR2 FYNNEI. The CDR3 is CASSGLTGYGYTF. The CDR3 DNA follows: TGTGCCAGCAGTGGATTGACAGGGTATGGCTACACCTTC.

The V and J genes are TRBV3-1 (or the pseudogene TRBV3-2) and TRBJ2-7, with D hard to call. Trimming removed 6 bases at V and 2 bases at J, with 11 bases between. The length of the CDR3 is 13 residues. Germline loops: CDR1 LGHDT, CDR2 YNNKEL (reference sequence). CDR3 bases: TGTGCCAGCAGTCCCGGGTCCCCCTACGAGCAGTACTTC. Its protein is CASSPGSPYEQYF.